The 18 T cell receptor beta chains below were found in one sample sequenced in a study of blood T cell repertoires in COVID-19. The protocol was immunoSEQ multiplex PCR, while the TCRdb copy is restricted to in-frame clones and leaves out a portion. The sample includes fewer than 350,000 clones, more than 75% of them seen just once. The material sequenced was peripheral blood. The receptors derive from a man aged 35 to 55 with active or convalescent COVID-19.

The chain carries TRBV7-9 and TRBJ2-2; 9 bases map to TRBD1. The CDR3 is made up of 15 amino acids. V dropped 5 bases and J dropped 5; count of bases not matched to a gene: 6. Germline V gene sequence: CDR1 SEHNR, CDR2 FQNEAQ (reference sequence). DNA for the CDR3: TGTGCCAGCAGCCGACAGGGGGAATGGACCGGGGAGCTGTTTTTT. Its protein is CASSRQGEWTGELFF.

The chain carries TRBV6-5 and TRBJ1-2; 7 bases are a match to TRBD1. This CDR3 region has 12 residues. In germline, CDR1 is MNHEY, CDR2 SVGAGI. Trimming cost V 6 bases and J 6 bases; bases outside gene matches: 4. The CDR3 DNA reads TGTGCCAGCAGCGGGACAGCGGATGGCTACACCTTC. Translated: CASSGTADGYTF.

This clone was observed once. The chain's CDR3 is CAISVSRDTQYF. The CDR3 DNA reads as TGTGCCATCAGTGTATCCCGGGATACGCAGTATTTT. The chain recombines TRBV10-3 with TRBJ2-3; D uncertain. Trimming stripped 4 bases from V and 6 bases from J, with 8 bases between. CDR3 length: 12 amino acids. In germline, CDR1 is ENHRY, CDR2 SYGVKD.

J is TRBJ2-5 and V is TRBV10-1, with D perhaps TRBD2 (5 bases). This CDR3 spans 16 amino acids. Germline V gives CDR1 WNHNN, CDR2 SYGVQD (reference sequence). Trimming took off 3 bases at V and 0 bases at J, with 14 bases between the two ends. CDR3 coding DNA: TGCGCCAGCAGTGATCGTGTCGGGGTGTACCAAGAGACCCAGTACTTC. Its protein is CASSDRVGVYQETQYF.

V gene TRBV6-5 combines with J gene TRBJ2-7; D might be TRBD1 (6 bases). The CDR3 totals 15 residues. Germline V gene lookup returns CDR1 MNHEY and CDR2 SVGAGI. With 6 bases removed from V and 0 bases from J, the gap between germline ends came to 15 bases. As DNA, the CDR3 is TGTGCCAGCAGGACACTTTGGGACACCTCCTACGAGCAGTACTTC. This translates into CASRTLWDTSYEQYF.

The J gene is TRBJ1-2, the V gene TRBV12-3 or TRBV12-4, with 7 bases that match TRBD1. J lost 6 bases, V lost 5 bases, and 6 bases had no gene match. The CDR3 is 13 amino acids. CDR3 bases: TGTGCCAGCAGTCCTAGGGGGCGAGATGGCTACACCTTC. Translated: CASSPRGRDGYTF.

This clone was detected only once. The junction departs from the called germline gene at one end, perhaps through a read error. V gene TRBV5-6 combines with J gene TRBJ2-1; D uncertain. Germline-derived CDR1 and CDR2 are SGHDT and YYEEEE. This CDR3 is 10 amino acids long. The CDR3 DNA reads as TGTGCCAGCAGCCTTAGCAACCGGGTCTTC. Protein product: CASSLSNRVF.

The chain joins TRBV5-1 to TRBJ2-2, with D possibly being TRBD1 (5 bases). With 1 base removed from V and 0 bases from J, the gap between germline ends came to 10 bases. The CDR3 loop spans 16 amino acids. From germline, CDR1 is SGHRS and CDR2 YFSETQ. CDR3: CASSLMDIANTGELFF. CDR3 DNA: TGCGCCAGCAGCTTGATGGACATTGCGAACACCGGGGAGCTGTTTTTT.

CDR3 DNA sequence: TGTGCCACCAGTGACCCCACTAGCGGGAGGGGAGATACGCAGTATTTT. Translated, it gives CATSDPTSGRGDTQYF. V usage is TRBV24-1 and J usage is TRBJ2-3, with TRBD2 matching over 13 bases. Trimming removed 4 bases from V and 5 bases from J; junction bases left unmatched: 5. Looked up from germline, CDR1 is KGHDR and CDR2 is SFDVKD. CDR3 length equals 16 residues.

The CDR3 DNA is TGTGCCAGCAGCCAAGACGGACAGGTTTACTATGGCTACACCTTC. This gives the protein CASSQDGQVYYGYTF. This rearrangement joins TRBV4-2 to TRBJ1-2, with TRBD1 matching over 7 bases. The ends lost 0 bases at V and 3 bases at J; junction bases unmatched: 4. In germline, CDR1 is LGHNA, CDR2 YNFKEQ. The CDR3 contains 15 residues.

J is TRBJ2-1 and V is TRBV21-1; the D call TRBD1 from the table was never checked on the DNA. TRBV21-1 is deemed a pseudogene. The CDR3 extends over 13 amino acids. CDR3 region: CASSWDSYNEQFF. For the CDR3, the DNA is TGTGCCAGCAGCTGGGACAGCTACAATGAGCAGTTCTTC.

CDR3: CASSHRVAGGHQDTQYF. As DNA, the CDR3 is TGTGCCAGCAGCCATAGAGTGGCGGGGGGGCATCAAGATACGCAGTATTTT. This chain uses TRBV3-1 (or the pseudogene TRBV3-2) with TRBJ2-3; 9 bases are shared with TRBD2. This CDR3 comprises 17 residues. The germline CDR1 and CDR2 sequences are LGHDT and YNNKEL (reference sequence). V lost 3 bases, J lost 5 bases, and 12 bases stayed unmatched.

The chain employs TRBV7-9 and TRBJ1-1; D remains ambiguous. The CDR3 consists of 13 residues. Germline V lookup: CDR1 SEHNR, CDR2 FQNEAQ (reference sequence). V lost 5 bases to trimming and J lost 3 bases, with 10 bases between them. CDR3 protein: CASSVQEDTEAFF. The CDR3 DNA follows: TGTGCCAGCAGCGTGCAGGAGGACACTGAAGCTTTCTTT.

This clone was seen a handful of times. The V gene is TRBV5-1, the J gene TRBJ1-3, with D possibly matching TRBD1 (5 bases). From germline, CDR1 is SGHRS and CDR2 YFSETQ. The V end was cut by 5 bases, the J end by 1 base, with 13 bases between. The CDR3 consists of 15 residues. The CDR3 DNA reads TGCGCCAGCAGTCGGGGGTTGAGGTCTGGAAACACCATATATTTT. Translation gives CASSRGLRSGNTIYF.

V usage is TRBV7-9 and J usage is TRBJ1-3; a possible D gene is TRBD1 (5 bases). Germline loops: CDR1 SEHNR, CDR2 FQNEAQ (reference sequence). CDR3 length: 13 amino acids. The ends were cut back, 5 bases at V and 5 bases at J, with 10 bases in the middle. The CDR3 here is CASSPGHRNTIYF. CDR3 coding DNA: TGTGCCAGCAGCCCTGGACACCGAAACACCATATATTTT. Full variable domain (rest looked up from reference TRBV7-9 and TRBJ1-3): DTGVSQNPRHKITKRGQNVTFRCDPISEHNRLYWYRQTLGQGPEFLTYFQNEAQLEKSRLLSDRFSAERPKGSFSTLEIQRTEQGDSAMYLCASSPGHRNTIYFGEGSWLTVV.

The V and J genes are TRBV6-5 and TRBJ1-3; D ambiguous. The CDR3 consists of 15 residues. CDR1 and CDR2 from the germline V gene are MNHEY and SVGAGI. V was trimmed by 2 bases and J by 2 bases, leaving 10 bases between them. The CDR3 sequence: CASSYGSATGNTIYF. CDR3 bases: TGTGCCAGCAGTTACGGGAGTGCAACTGGAAACACCATATATTTT.

The chain recombines TRBV10-3 with TRBJ2-1; D perhaps matches TRBD2 (5 bases). Germline lookup yields CDR1 ENHRY and CDR2 SYGVKD. CDR3 length: 15 residues. Trimming removed 6 bases at V and 2 bases at J, with 14 bases between. The CDR3 protein is CAIRGVSATYNEQFF. CDR3 DNA sequence: TGTGCCATCAGGGGAGTCAGCGCCACCTACAATGAGCAGTTCTTC.

The V call is TRBV9, the J call TRBJ2-2; 7 bases are shared with TRBD2. J was trimmed by 2 bases and V by 0 bases; bases with no gene match: 7. Germline-derived CDR1 and CDR2 are SGDLS and YYNGEE. The CDR3 loop spans 17 amino acids. Here the CDR3 DNA reads TGTGCCAGCAGCGTAGCTTGGGAGGGGATTAACACCGGGGAGCTGTTTTTT. Translating gives CASSVAWEGINTGELFF.